The 9 T cell receptor beta chains below all came from one sample that was sequenced in a study of EBV T-cell therapy then PD-1 blockade in nasopharyngeal carcinoma. Measured with immunoSEQ multiplex PCR; TCRdb has only the in-frame clones, and not every one. The sample has about 22,000 clones, 70% to 85% seen once. Treatment meaning: AdE1-LMPpoly-expanded autologous EBV-specific T-cell therapy followed by anti-PD-1 nivolumab. Their specific antigens are unknown. Sequencing was performed on CD8+ T cells from blood, taken at day -245 from a patient whose treatment included autologous EBV-specific T cells and nivolumab. The receptor source for this set is a man aged 35-49 years with nasopharyngeal carcinoma.

The chain recombines TRBV28 with TRBJ2-7, with no clear D. The CDR3 length is 12 residues. Between the trimmed V and J ends, which lost 4 bases and 2 bases, there was a span of 6 bases. The V gene's germline CDR1 is MDHEN and CDR2 SYDVKM. CDR3: CASSYVAYEQYF. The CDR3 region has the DNA TGTGCCAGCAGTTACGTAGCCTACGAGCAGTACTTC.

This clone was recorded once. The rearrangement uses TRBV27 and TRBJ1-6; no reliable D call. Germline CDR1 reads MNHEY; CDR2 reads SMNVEV (reference sequence). Trimming stripped 5 bases from V and 9 bases from J, with 14 bases between. The CDR3 has 14 residues. The CDR3 DNA reads as TGTGCCAGCAGTCCCCGGGCCGGGCGTTCACCCCTCCACTTT. Translated: CASSPRAGRSPLHF.

V gene TRBV4-3 combines with J gene TRBJ1-1; D unresolved. CDR1 and CDR2 from the germline V gene are LGHNA and YSLEER. V was shortened by 0 bases and J by 9 bases, with 14 bases between the two germline ends. There are 14 residues in the CDR3. The CDR3 DNA is TGCGCCAGCAGCCAAGAACCGGCCCCATGGCAAGCTTTCTTT. Amino acids: CASSQEPAPWQAFF.

The rearrangement joins TRBV12-3 or TRBV12-4 to TRBJ1-1; D ambiguous. Trimming took 3 bases from V and 5 from J, leaving 7 bases between them. The CDR3 covers 12 residues. The CDR3 nucleotides are TGTGCCAGCAGTTTCGGGCGGACTGAAGCTTTCTTT. This encodes CASSFGRTEAFF.

This clone has only one observation. The junction differs from germline at one of its ends, possibly a read error. CDR3 sequence: CASSVGVWRHF. The CDR3 DNA is TGTGCCAGCAGTGTAGGGGTTTGGCGGCACTTC. The V and J genes are TRBV25-1 and TRBJ2-7, with D perhaps matching TRBD1 (5 bases). The CDR3 has 11 residues. Germline values: CDR1 MGHDK, CDR2 SYGVNS.

The CDR3 spells CASSLVGGRQTQYF. In DNA, the CDR3 is TGTGCCAGCAGCTTAGTTGGGGGCCGGCAGACCCAGTACTTC. This chain joins TRBV11-2 and TRBJ2-5, with D maybe TRBD1 (6 bases). Germline V gene sequence: CDR1 SGHAT, CDR2 FQNNGV. V lost 1 base, J lost 6 bases, and 12 bases lay in between. The CDR3 contains 14 residues. Looking up the rest from reference TRBV11-2 and TRBJ2-5 gives the full variable domain: EAGVAQSPRYKIIEKRQSVAFWCNPISGHATLYWYQQILGQGPKLLIQFQNNGVVDDSQLPKDRFSAERLKGVDSTLKIQPAKLEDSAVYLCASSLVGGRQTQYFGPGTRLLVL.

V usage is TRBV25-1 and J usage is TRBJ2-7; D uncertain. This CDR3 has 11 residues. Trimming left V 2 bases short and J 5 bases short, with 4 bases between. Germline loops: CDR1 MGHDK, CDR2 SYGVNS. This CDR3 is CASSERNEQYF. In DNA, the CDR3 is TGTGCCAGCAGTGAAAGGAACGAGCAGTACTTC.

The V gene is TRBV7-3, the J gene TRBJ1-3; D is ambiguous. CDR1 and CDR2 (germline): SGHTA, FQGTGA. Deletions cut 3 bases from V and 0 bases from J, with 9 bases between. The CDR3 has 15 amino acids. The DNA for the CDR3 is TGTGCCAGCAGCTTGGACCCTAGCTCTGGAAACACCATATATTTT. Its protein is CASSLDPSSGNTIYF.

The chain recombines TRBV5-8 with TRBJ2-7, with D maybe TRBD2 (6 bases). CDR3 length: 13 amino acids. V gave up 4 bases and J gave up 3 bases, with 11 bases separating them. Germline values: CDR1 SGHTS, CDR2 YDEGEE. The CDR3 DNA is TGTGCCAGCAGCCCGGGGACTTTCTACGAGCAGTACTTC. It is translated as CASSPGTFYEQYF. The full variable domain, completed using reference TRBV5-8 and TRBJ2-7, is EAGVTQSPTHLIKTRGQQATLRCSPISGHTSVYWYQQALGLGLQFLLWYDEGEERNRGNFPPRFSGRQFPNYSSELNVNALELEDSALYLCASSPGTFYEQYFGPGTRLTVT.